These 15 T cell receptor beta chains share one sample of origin, sequenced in a study of T cells in Graves' hyperthyroidism and ophthalmopathy. Amplified TCR beta CDR3 regions derived from RNA transcripts. First-round RT-PCR targeting the TCR CDR3 was performed with the HTBI primer set. TCRdb re-called the multiplex PCR reads with MiXCR, one entry per CDR3 protein. This repertoire shows 500,000 to 600,000 distinct CDR3 sequences, 40% to 55% found once; its top ten account for roughly 19%. The sequencing sample was made of peripheral blood or thyroid tissue (not recorded which). These receptors were collected from an adult woman with Graves' disease, either hyperthyroidism or ophthalmopathy (not recorded which).

This chain's CDR3 is CASNSQMSPLHF. The CDR3 DNA reads TGTGCCAGCAACTCCCAAATGTCACCCCTCCACTTT. V usage is TRBV25-1 and J usage is TRBJ1-6; no definite D call. Trimming stripped 7 bases from V and 10 bases from J, with 11 bases between. CDR1 and CDR2 from the germline V gene are MGHDK and SYGVNS. This CDR3 has 12 residues. The full variable domain, with the rest looked up from reference TRBV25-1 and TRBJ1-6, is EADIYQTPRYLVIGTGKKITLECSQTMGHDKMYWYQQDPGMELHLIHYSYGVNSTEKGDLSSESTVSRIRTEHFPLTLESARPSHTSQYLCASNSQMSPLHFGNGTRLTVT.

This chain links TRBV7-9 with TRBJ1-5; D not resolved. This CDR3 contains 17 residues. Per the germline V gene, CDR1 is SEHNR and CDR2 is FQNEAQ (reference sequence). V dropped 5 bases and J dropped 2 bases, with 19 bases sitting between them. The CDR3 DNA is TGTGCCAGCAGCCAATTTGAGGACTTAAGGGGCAATCAGCCCCAGCATTTT. It translates to CASSQFEDLRGNQPQHF.

V usage is TRBV13 and J usage is TRBJ1-1; TRBD1 agrees at 7 bases. CDR1 and CDR2 (germline): PRHDT, FYEKMQ (reference sequence). The junction had 3 bases not matched to a gene; V was cut back by 6 bases and J by 8 bases. The CDR3 is made up of 11 amino acids. The CDR3 region has the DNA TGTGCCAGCAGTGGAGGGGGCGAAGCTTTCTTT. Amino acids: CASSGGGEAFF.

This clonotype occurred many times. J is TRBJ1-5 and V is TRBV5-6; D remains ambiguous. This CDR3 is built from 15 residues. Germline assignment: CDR1 SGHDT and CDR2 YYEEEE. V lost 7 bases and J 1 base, leaving 15 bases between the germline ends. CDR3 protein: CASPFSERSNQPQHF. As DNA, the CDR3 is TGTGCCAGCCCTTTCTCAGAAAGAAGCAATCAGCCCCAGCATTTT.

CDR3 sequence (DNA): TGTGCTATAGGACTAGCGGGAGCGGGGGAGCTGTTTTTT. The encoded protein is CAIGLAGAGELFF. This chain links TRBV24-1 with TRBJ2-2, with TRBD2 matching 13 bases. Germline CDR1 is KGHDR and CDR2 is SFDVKD. CDR3 length: 13 amino acids.

This clonotype has at least ten counts. The chain joins TRBV14 to TRBJ1-1; D is ambiguous. Germline V gene sequence: CDR1 SGHDN, CDR2 FVKESK. The CDR3 spans 13 residues. V was trimmed by 2 bases and J by 3 bases, leaving 7 bases between them. The CDR3 DNA follows: TGTGCCAGCAGCCAACTAGATTACACTGAAGCTTTCTTT. Amino acid sequence: CASSQLDYTEAFF.

The chain uses TRBV10-3 and TRBJ2-2; tentatively, D is TRBD1 (6 bases). Germline V CDR1 and CDR2: ENHRY, SYGVKD. Trimming removed 10 bases at V and 8 bases at J, with 17 bases between. The CDR3 runs to 13 residues. The DNA for the CDR3 is TGTGCCACCAATGGACAGAGCACTGGGGAGCTGTTTTTT. This translates into CATNGQSTGELFF.

In this sample, this clonotype turned up many times. V is TRBV10-1 and J is TRBJ2-7, with TRBD1 matching over 7 bases. The CDR3 has 13 amino acids. The V gene's germline CDR1 is WNHNN and CDR2 SYGVQD (reference sequence). V dropped 11 bases and J dropped 3; count of bases not matched to a gene: 10. The CDR3 is CAPLGTEYYEQYF. CDR3 in DNA: TGCGCCCCCCTTGGGACAGAATACTACGAGCAGTACTTC.

The chain couples TRBV29-1 to TRBJ1-1; the match to TRBD1 covers 9 bases. This CDR3 has 14 residues. Trimming removed 6 bases from V and 1 base from J; junction bases left unmatched: 6. Germline lookup yields CDR1 SQVTM and CDR2 ANQGSEA. In DNA form, the CDR3 reads TGCAGCGTGGGGCGGGACAGGGAGAACACTGAAGCTTTCTTT. The encoded protein is CSVGRDRENTEAFF.

In its sample, this clonotype was seen a few times. V is TRBV27 and J is TRBJ1-1; tentative D call: TRBD1 (5 bases). The germline V and J ends were trimmed by 4 bases and 3 bases, with 12 bases remaining between them. Germline CDR1 is MNHEY and CDR2 is SMNVEV (reference sequence). The CDR3 is made up of 14 amino acids. This chain's CDR3 is CASSWGGFHTEAFF. The CDR3 DNA reads as TGTGCCAGCAGTTGGGGGGGGTTTCACACTGAAGCTTTCTTT.

Concerning this clonotype itself: Because it lacks the conserved phenylalanine or tryptophan at the end, this CDR3 is likely a read error. It is unclear where the CDR3 begins or ends on the DNA, so no DNA is shown, and the CDR3 is as TCRdb lists it. This chain joins TRBV13 and TRBJ2-7. Germline assignment: CDR1 PRHDT and CDR2 FYEKMQ (reference sequence). The CDR3 sequence runs 8 residues, both termini included. The CDR3 is CASSLLEK.

In this sample, this clonotype turned up many times. The V gene is TRBV24-1, the J gene TRBJ2-2; D unresolved. The CDR3 totals 16 residues. Looked up from germline, CDR1 is KGHDR and CDR2 is SFDVKD. With 0 bases removed from V and 8 bases from J, the gap between germline ends came to 15 bases. The CDR3 protein is CATSDLDPQSKGELFF. The CDR3 DNA is TGTGCCACCAGTGATTTGGACCCACAGTCGAAAGGGGAGCTGTTTTTT.

This clonotype came up many times. This chain joins TRBV20-1 and TRBJ2-7; 8 nucleotides line up with TRBD2. The CDR3 loop spans 14 amino acids. Germline CDR1 DFQATT, CDR2 SNEGSKA (reference sequence). Trimming took 1 base from V and 7 from J; bases not matched to a gene: 9. Written as DNA, the CDR3 is TGCAGTGCTAGAGGTGCGCGGGAGGTGGGGGAGCAGTACTTC. Its protein product is CSARGAREVGEQYF.

Many counts were recorded for this clonotype. This rearrangement joins TRBV11-2 to TRBJ2-2; D possibly corresponds to TRBD1 (5 bases). Per germline, CDR1 SGHAT and CDR2 FQNNGV. This CDR3 is built from 16 residues. Trimming took off 3 bases at V and 6 bases at J, with 17 bases between the two ends. Here the CDR3 reads CASSLGRAQFAGELFF. The CDR3 DNA is TGTGCCAGCAGCTTGGGCAGGGCTCAGTTTGCCGGGGAGCTGTTTTTT.

About this clonotype: This CDR3 fails to terminate in the conserved phenylalanine or tryptophan, so it likely reflects a read error. The DNA is left out, because the CDR3 cannot be placed on it with certainty; the CDR3 is given as TCRdb lists it. The chain carries TRBV12-3 or TRBV12-4 and TRBJ1-1; the table's D call, TRBD1, has no DNA check behind it. The CDR3 numbers 9 amino acids, ends counted. The CDR3 sequence is CASRDRGVY.